One sample yielded the 19 T cell receptor beta chains listed below, sequenced in a study of blood T cell repertoires in COVID-19. The table came from immunoSEQ multiplex PCR; TCRdb's copy has only in-frame clones and leaves some out. The profile shows 250,000 to 400,000 clones, over 75% of them singletons. Sequencing was carried out using PBMCs or T cells enriched from blood (not recorded which). These receptors all come from a woman under 40 who had recovered from COVID-19.

V is TRBV6-2 or TRBV6-3 and J is TRBJ1-5; D is uncertain. Per germline, CDR1 MNHEY and CDR2 SVGEGT. V dropped 6 bases and J dropped 5 bases, with 11 bases sitting between them. This CDR3 is built from 13 residues. The CDR3 DNA follows: TGTGCCAGCAGGTACAGCGCATATCAGCCCCAGCATTTT. Translating it yields CASRYSAYQPQHF.

The chain employs TRBV24-1 and TRBJ1-5; D not resolved. CDR1 KGHDR and CDR2 SFDVKD come from the germline V gene. The ends were cut back, 3 bases at V and 1 base at J, with 9 bases in the middle. The CDR3 is 15 residues long. CDR3 sequence: CATSDVSESNQPQHF. The CDR3 DNA reads as TGTGCCACCAGTGATGTGTCGGAGAGCAATCAGCCCCAGCATTTT.

This chain uses TRBV10-3 with TRBJ1-6, with TRBD1 matching 9 bases. The CDR3 extends over 15 amino acids. V lost 8 bases, J lost 6 bases, and 8 bases stayed unmatched. Per germline, CDR1 ENHRY and CDR2 SYGVKD. The CDR3 loop is CAIARTGAVNSPLHF. The CDR3 region has the DNA TGTGCCATCGCACGGACAGGGGCCGTTAATTCACCCCTCCACTTT.

This CDR3 reads CASSPETGGSTNQPQHF. The CDR3, as DNA: TGTGCCAGCAGCCCTGAGACAGGGGGCTCGACCAATCAGCCCCAGCATTTT. This chain joins TRBV2 and TRBJ1-5; the match to TRBD1 covers 10 bases. The V segment lost 6 bases and the J segment 3 bases; nucleotides outside the gene matches: 11. Germline CDR1 SNHLY, CDR2 FYNNEI. This CDR3 comprises 17 residues.

The chain combines TRBV20-1 with TRBJ1-2; TRBD1 aligns across 7 bases. Per the germline V gene, CDR1 is DFQATT and CDR2 is SNEGSKA (reference sequence). This CDR3 contains 16 residues. V gave up 3 bases and J gave up 1 base; unmatched junction bases: 11. The CDR3 spells CSASGSAQGVNYGYTF. The CDR3 bases are TGCAGTGCTAGTGGCAGTGCCCAGGGGGTTAACTATGGCTACACCTTC.

The chain carries TRBV30 and TRBJ1-4; TRBD1 might be the D (5 bases). Trimming left V 0 bases short and J 8 bases short, with 13 bases between. Germline CDR1 is GTSNPN and CDR2 is SVGIG (reference sequence). CDR3 length: 14 residues. CDR3 sequence reads: CAWSVRTGGEKLFF. The CDR3 DNA follows: TGTGCCTGGAGTGTACGGACCGGGGGAGAAAAACTGTTTTTT. Full variable domain (outside the CDR3, taken from reference TRBV30 and TRBJ1-4): SQTIHQWPATLVQPVGSPLSLECTVEGTSNPNLYWYRQAAGRGLQLLFYSVGIGQISSEVPQNLSASRPQDRQFILSSKKLLLSDSGFYLCAWSVRTGGEKLFFGSGTQLSVL.

The chain combines TRBV6-5 with TRBJ2-7; 8 bases agree with TRBD1. The V and J ends lost 4 bases and 5 bases, in that order; junction bases with no gene match: 4. Germline CDR1 and CDR2: MNHEY and SVGAGI. The CDR3 is 13 residues long. The CDR3 spells CASSFGQGNEQYF. In nucleotides, the CDR3 is TGTGCCAGCAGTTTCGGACAGGGAAACGAGCAGTACTTC.

This chain uses TRBV6-2 or TRBV6-3 with TRBJ2-2, with 9 bases aligning to TRBD1. The germline V gene has CDR1 MNHEY and CDR2 SVGEGT. V lost 2 bases and J lost 7; bases outside the gene matches: 5. This CDR3 is built from 15 residues. CDR3 region: CASSYQGQGNGELFF. CDR3 DNA sequence: TGTGCCAGCAGTTACCAGGGACAGGGTAACGGGGAGCTGTTTTTT.

The J gene is TRBJ2-3, the V gene TRBV12-2; whether TRBD1, the table's D call, matches the DNA was not checked. TRBV12-2 is reported as a pseudogene. CDR3 length: 11 amino acids. CDR3 nucleotide sequence: TGTGCAAGTCGCCACACAGATACGCAGTATTTT. Encoded protein: CASRHTDTQYF.

In this sample, this clone turned up a few times. This chain uses TRBV11-2 with TRBJ2-1; the match to TRBD2 covers 10 bases. From germline, CDR1 is SGHAT and CDR2 FQNNGV. V gave up 4 bases and J gave up 15 bases; unmatched junction bases: 15. CDR3 length equals 15 residues. The CDR3 nucleotides are TGTGCCAGCAGCTCGATGACTAGCGGGCTCCAGGTGTTGTTCTTC. The encoded protein is CASSSMTSGLQVLFF.

The V and J genes are TRBV6-5 and TRBJ2-5; TRBD1 matches 8 bases. The length of the CDR3 is 13 residues. Germline V gene lookup returns CDR1 MNHEY and CDR2 SVGAGI. V trimming: 7 bases; J trimming: 3 bases; junction bases outside the gene matches: 4. The CDR3 loop reads CASTVQGEETQYF. CDR3 nucleotides: TGTGCCAGCACCGTACAGGGGGAAGAGACCCAGTACTTC.

This rearrangement joins TRBV11-2 to TRBJ1-6; D might be TRBD1 (5 bases). Germline loops: CDR1 SGHAT, CDR2 FQNNGV. The CDR3 is made up of 17 amino acids. Trimming removed 4 bases at V and 1 base at J, with 14 bases between. CDR3 in DNA: TGTGCCAGCAGCTCCGGGGGGTTGGGATCCTATAATTCACCCCTCCACTTT. Residues: CASSSGGLGSYNSPLHF. Combining the CDR3 with reference TRBV11-2 and TRBJ1-6 gives the whole variable domain EAGVAQSPRYKIIEKRQSVAFWCNPISGHATLYWYQQILGQGPKLLIQFQNNGVVDDSQLPKDRFSAERLKGVDSTLKIQPAKLEDSAVYLCASSSGGLGSYNSPLHFGNGTRLTVT.

The chain employs TRBV13 and TRBJ2-5, with 9 bases that match TRBD2. Trimming cost V 5 bases and J 5 bases; bases outside gene matches: 15. Germline V gene lookup returns CDR1 PRHDT and CDR2 FYEKMQ (reference sequence). The CDR3 has 17 amino acids. CDR3 loop: CASSLRSRGGADETQYF. The CDR3 DNA follows: TGTGCCAGCAGCCTCCGGAGTCGCGGGGGGGCAGACGAGACCCAGTACTTC.

The rearrangement joins TRBV18 to TRBJ2-2; D remains ambiguous. This CDR3 spans 14 amino acids. In germline, CDR1 is KGHSH, CDR2 LQKENI. Between the trimmed V and J ends, which lost 2 bases and 5 bases, there was a span of 9 bases. The CDR3 coding sequence is TGTGCCAGCTCACCATATTCACAGACCGGGGAGCTGTTTTTT. Its protein product is CASSPYSQTGELFF.

The chain couples TRBV6-5 to TRBJ2-7; no clear D gene. The CDR3 is 15 residues long. Germline loops: CDR1 MNHEY, CDR2 SVGAGI. Trimming pared 6 bases from V and 2 bases from J, leaving 17 bases between. The CDR3: CASRLTVNNAYEQYF. For the CDR3, the DNA is TGTGCCAGCAGACTCACAGTTAATAATGCCTACGAGCAGTACTTC.

V is TRBV5-4 and J is TRBJ2-2; 15 bases are a match to TRBD2. V gave up 3 bases and J gave up 0 bases; unmatched junction bases: 9. Germline-derived CDR1 and CDR2 are SGHNT and YYREEE (reference sequence). This CDR3 comprises 20 residues. CDR3 DNA: TGTGCCAGCAGCTCACCCGGGACTAGCGGGGGGAGGTCGAACACCGGGGAGCTGTTTTTT. Encoded protein: CASSSPGTSGGRSNTGELFF.

The chain employs TRBV5-5 and TRBJ2-7; 7 nucleotides align to TRBD1. The trim removed 4 bases at V and 2 bases at J, leaving 6 bases unmatched. The CDR3 contains 14 residues. Germline V gives CDR1 SGHKS, CDR2 YYEKEE (reference sequence). CDR3 region: CASSPSTGPYEQYF. CDR3 in DNA: TGTGCCAGCAGCCCGTCGACAGGGCCCTACGAGCAGTACTTC. Using reference TRBV5-5 and TRBJ2-7 for the parts outside the CDR3, the full variable domain is DAGVTQSPTHLIKTRGQQVTLRCSPISGHKSVSWYQQVLGQGPQFIFQYYEKEERGRGNFPDRFSARQFPNYSSELNVNALLLGDSALYLCASSPSTGPYEQYFGPGTRLTVT.

The genes are TRBV19 and TRBJ2-7; 8 bases map to TRBD1. Germline V gene data show CDR1 as LNHDA and CDR2 as SQIVND (reference sequence). V was pared by 4 bases and J by 0 bases, with 5 bases of the junction left unmatched. The CDR3 is made up of 15 amino acids. CDR3 coding DNA: TGTGCCAGTAGTACCGGGACAGGTAGCTCCTACGAGCAGTACTTC. Protein sequence: CASSTGTGSSYEQYF.

This clone was observed once. The rearrangement joins TRBV6-2 or TRBV6-3 to TRBJ2-6; 7 nucleotides align to TRBD1. The ends lost 5 bases at V and 0 bases at J; junction bases unmatched: 10. Per the germline V gene, CDR1 is MNHEY and CDR2 is SVGEGT. This CDR3 region has 18 residues. Here the CDR3 reads CASSPRTGFSSGANVLTF. DNA of the CDR3: TGTGCCAGCAGTCCCCGGACAGGCTTTAGCTCTGGGGCCAACGTCCTGACTTTC.